This record covers a single T cell receptor beta chain. Its antigen is not known. A sample-barcoded 5' primer and a J-beta primer mix were used in a second PCR of about 7 to 12 cycles. Each CDR3 protein gets one entry after TCRdb re-called the 5' RACE reads with MiXCR. In the table there are 800,000 or so distinct CDR3 sequences, more than 35% of which are singletons. V lost 6 bases and J lost 9, with 17 bases in between. Germline CDR1 reads MNHEY; CDR2 reads SMNVEV (reference sequence). This CDR3 spans 13 amino acids. The data belong to a study of blood T cells in healthy people across ages. General study findings and limits: Long-lived donors had more naive CD4+ cells and higher diversity than aged donors.

Each donor was a healthy Caucasian individual from Russia, aged about 6 to 100. Each individual donor underwent a draw of about 9.9 milliliters of peripheral blood. The J gene is TRBJ2-5, the V gene TRBV27, with TRBD1 as a possible D gene (5 bases). Sequencing was performed on blood. The origin of this receptor is a man aged 80 or over in good health. The CDR3 spells CASRGLDRTSQYF. In DNA form, the CDR3 reads TGTGCCAGCAGAGGCCTCGATCGGACATCCCAGTACTTC.